This TCR beta chain was profiled in a study of beta chain features in type 1 diabetes. All of the isolated RNA was reverse transcribed, so expressed TCRB transcripts were sequenced. The method was immunoSEQ multiplex PCR; TCRdb's version includes in-frame clones alone and lacks a portion of them. Of roughly 300,000 clones in the sample, around an eighth are singletons; the top ten hold around 0.016%. The germline V gene encodes CDR1 SGDLS and CDR2 YYNGEE. V was shortened by 3 bases and J by 7 bases, with 7 bases between the two germline ends. The CDR3 covers 12 residues. A word on this clone: As yet, its antigen is unknown.

Study results and limitations: For Type 1 diabetes patients, all four CD4+ subsets carried TCRB CDR3s that were moderately but significantly shorter. In these data, an HLA type influence on TCRB rearrangement remained unresolved.

The sample taken for sequencing was naive CD4+ T cells from blood. The J gene is TRBJ1-4, the V gene TRBV9; D not resolved. The clonotype comes from a man aged 25-45 years with type 1 diabetes. CDR3 region: CASSAYGEKLFF. The DNA for the CDR3 is TGTGCCAGCAGCGCTTACGGTGAAAAACTGTTTTTT. The entire variable domain, with the rest obtained from reference TRBV9 and TRBJ1-4, is as follows: DSGVTQTPKHLITATGQRVTLRCSPRSGDLSVYWYQQSLDQGLQFLIQYYNGEERAKGNILERFSAQQFPDLHSELNLSSLELGDSALYFCASSAYGEKLFFGSGTQLSVL.